Below, 23 T cell receptor beta chains from the same sample are listed, as sequenced in a study of T cells in Graves' hyperthyroidism and ophthalmopathy. Authors of the study amplified TCR beta CDR3 regions from RNA transcripts. With the HTBI primer set, the TCR CDR3 went through a first round of RT-PCR. MiXCR was run by TCRdb on the multiplex PCR reads, yielding one entry per CDR3 protein. The sample lists over 550,000 distinct CDR3 sequences, around 15% occurring once. Source material: blood. These TCRs come from a woman in her late teens or twenties with Graves' hyperthyroidism.

This chain links TRBV12-3 or TRBV12-4 with TRBJ2-5, with D hard to call. V was cut by 1 base and J by 5 bases, with 8 bases left in between. The CDR3 runs 13 residues. The DNA for the CDR3 is TGTGCCAGCAGTTTAGGCGTCTGGGAGACCCAGTACTTC. This sequence encodes CASSLGVWETQYF.

This clonotype was recorded many times. CDR3 sequence: CSARADSGQETQYF. DNA for the CDR3: TGCAGTGCTAGGGCGGACTCCGGACAAGAGACCCAGTACTTC. The gene calls are TRBV20-1 and TRBJ2-5; the D gene is possibly TRBD2 (5 bases). The V end was cut by 3 bases, the J end by 2 bases, with 13 bases between. The CDR3 consists of 14 residues. Germline-derived CDR1 and CDR2 are DFQATT and SNEGSKA (reference sequence).

V is TRBV15 and J is TRBJ1-1, with no clear D. Looked up from germline, CDR1 is LNHNV and CDR2 is YYDKDF (reference sequence). Trimming shortened V by 2 bases and J by 1 base, and 11 bases separated the two germline ends. CDR3 length: 15 residues. This CDR3 reads CATSRLDIRNTEAFF. The CDR3 DNA sequence: TGTGCCACCAGCAGACTCGACATCAGGAACACTGAAGCTTTCTTT.

Many counts were recorded for this clonotype. J is TRBJ2-3 and V is TRBV29-1, with 8 bases matching TRBD1. Looked up from germline, CDR1 is SQVTM and CDR2 is ANQGSEA. With 6 bases clipped from V and 2 bases from J, the junction kept 13 bases outside the gene matches. This CDR3 contains 16 residues. The CDR3 loop is CSVPGGAGSITDTQYF. The CDR3 bases are TGCAGCGTGCCAGGGGGCGCGGGTAGTATCACAGATACGCAGTATTTT.

The rearrangement uses TRBV11-2 and TRBJ2-2, with 10 bases aligning to TRBD2. With 2 bases clipped from V and 6 bases from J, the junction kept 3 bases outside the gene matches. This CDR3 has 15 residues. The V gene's germline CDR1 is SGHAT and CDR2 FQNNGV. CDR3 in DNA: TGTGCCAGCAGCTTAAGCGGACTAGCGGCCGGGGAGCTGTTTTTT. Residues: CASSLSGLAAGELFF.

This clonotype was seen at least ten times. The CDR3 loop reads CASSPLKPGLLTDTQYF. The DNA of the CDR3 is TGTGCCAGCAGTCCCCTCAAGCCGGGACTTCTCACAGATACGCAGTATTTT. The rearrangement links TRBV6-2 or TRBV6-3 to TRBJ2-3, with a weak D call TRBD2 (6 bases). Looked up from germline, CDR1 is MNHEY and CDR2 is SVGEGT. The CDR3 is made up of 17 amino acids. V lost 5 bases to trimming and J lost 2 bases, with 20 bases between them.

The gene calls are TRBV7-2 and TRBJ1-1; no clear D. This CDR3 is built from 16 residues. CDR1 is SGHTA and CDR2 is FQGNSA in the germline V gene. Trimming stripped 1 base from V and 0 bases from J, with 12 bases between. This CDR3 is CASSLEFGKMNTEAFF. As DNA, the CDR3 is TGTGCCAGCAGCTTAGAGTTCGGAAAAATGAACACTGAAGCTTTCTTT.

This clonotype appeared many times. This CDR3 is CASSRDARGTDTQYF. DNA for the CDR3: TGTGCCAGCAGTCGGGACGCCCGAGGTACAGATACGCAGTATTTT. The chain carries TRBV2 and TRBJ2-3, with D perhaps being TRBD1 or TRBD2 (5 bases each). This CDR3 region has 15 residues. The V gene lost 5 bases and the J gene lost 3 bases, with 15 bases spanning the gap. The germline CDR1 and CDR2 sequences are SNHLY and FYNNEI.

This clonotype turned up a few times. This chain links TRBV5-1 with TRBJ1-2; D not resolved. Germline-derived CDR1 and CDR2 are SGHRS and YFSETQ. V lost 0 bases and J lost 4, with 13 bases in between. The CDR3 has 15 residues. CDR3 residues: CASSLDPGVTYGYTF. The CDR3 DNA reads TGCGCCAGCAGCTTGGATCCAGGAGTAACCTATGGCTACACCTTC.

This clonotype was found many times. This chain joins TRBV20-1 and TRBJ2-1; 15 bases align to TRBD2. The germline gives CDR1 DFQATT, CDR2 SNEGSKA (reference sequence). The CDR3 loop spans 17 amino acids. V lost 0 bases and J lost 7; bases outside the gene matches: 7. CDR3 sequence reads: CSARDWTSGGARNEQFF. DNA of the CDR3: TGCAGTGCTAGAGATTGGACTAGCGGGGGGGCAAGAAATGAGCAGTTCTTC.

This clonotype was counted many times. The V and J genes are TRBV20-1 and TRBJ2-3; 13 bases map to TRBD2. V lost 3 bases to trimming and J lost 2 bases; unmatched junction nucleotides: 5. The CDR3 is 16 residues long. Germline V CDR1 and CDR2: DFQATT, SNEGSKA (reference sequence). CDR3 loop: CSASPTSGGSTDTQYF. In DNA form, the CDR3 reads TGCAGTGCTAGCCCGACTAGCGGGGGGTCCACAGATACGCAGTATTTT.

The chain is built from TRBV24-1 and TRBJ2-7; 9 bases fit TRBD1. Per the germline V gene, CDR1 is KGHDR and CDR2 is SFDVKD. V shed 2 bases, J shed 3 bases, and the junction held 4 bases outside the gene matches. The CDR3 runs to 15 residues. The CDR3 region is CATSDSGTGSYEQYF. The CDR3, as DNA: TGTGCCACCAGTGATTCCGGGACAGGGAGCTACGAGCAGTACTTC.

The rearrangement joins TRBV7-9 to TRBJ2-2; 7 bases map to TRBD1. Germline loops: CDR1 SEHNR, CDR2 FQNEAQ (reference sequence). CDR3 length: 14 residues. Trimming cost V 3 bases and J 3 bases; bases outside gene matches: 1. CDR3: CASSLGQYTGELFF. In nucleotides, the CDR3 is TGTGCCAGCAGCTTGGGACAGTACACCGGGGAGCTGTTTTTT.

In this sample, this clonotype turned up many times. The chain is built from TRBV3-1 and TRBJ2-1; 9 bases are shared with TRBD2. J was trimmed by 2 bases and V by 1 base; bases with no gene match: 12. The CDR3 is made up of 19 amino acids. Germline assignment: CDR1 LGHDT and CDR2 YNNKEL (reference sequence). CDR3 sequence: CASSQVFGGGAVAYNEQFF. For the CDR3, the DNA is TGTGCCAGCAGCCAAGTCTTCGGCGGGGGGGCTGTCGCCTACAATGAGCAGTTCTTC.

There are a few counts of this clonotype. The V call is TRBV5-1, the J call TRBJ2-7; 7 nucleotides match TRBD2. V was clipped by 0 bases and J by 2 bases; unmatched bases: 8. The CDR3 spans 16 residues. Germline CDR1 and CDR2: SGHRS and YFSETQ. CDR3 nucleotide sequence: TGCGCCAGCAGCTTGGCTTCAAGGGCGGGAGCCTACGAGCAGTACTTC. It yields the protein CASSLASRAGAYEQYF.

This clonotype was seen only a few times. A junction boundary mismatches the germline segment, possibly from a read error. The chain joins TRBV4-3 to TRBJ1-5; D possibly corresponds to TRBD1 (5 bases). Germline V gene data show CDR1 as LGHNA and CDR2 as YSLEER. This CDR3 region has 16 residues. The CDR3 sequence is CASNQGFGGGDQPQHF. The CDR3 DNA is TGCGCCAGCAACCAAGGGTTCGGGGGAGGTGATCAGCCCCAGCATTTT.

This clonotype was counted ten times or more. J is TRBJ2-3 and V is TRBV7-2; D might be TRBD1 (5 bases). The ends were cut back, 1 base at V and 4 bases at J, with 12 bases in the middle. Germline V gene lookup returns CDR1 SGHTA and CDR2 FQGNSA. The CDR3 has 15 amino acids. The CDR3 bases are TGTGCCAGCAGCTTAGGTCCAAGGGGCCCAGATACGCAGTATTTT. Translated: CASSLGPRGPDTQYF. The whole variable domain, filled in from reference TRBV7-2 and TRBJ2-3, reads GAGVSQSPSNKVTEKGKDVELRCDPISGHTALYWYRQSLGQGLEFLIYFQGNSAPDKSGLPSDRFSAERTGGSVSTLTIQRTQQEDSAVYLCASSLGPRGPDTQYFGPGTRLTVL.

This clonotype was counted at least ten times. The chain employs TRBV20-1 and TRBJ2-1, with unresolved D. V lost 5 bases and J 0 bases, leaving 8 bases between the germline ends. This CDR3 is built from 13 residues. The germline CDR1 and CDR2 sequences are DFQATT and SNEGSKA (reference sequence). CDR3 sequence: CSAYPRSYNEQFF. The CDR3 DNA reads as TGCAGTGCTTATCCTCGCTCCTACAATGAGCAGTTCTTC.

This clonotype was found a few times. The V call is TRBV6-2 or TRBV6-3, the J call TRBJ2-4; a weak D match, TRBD2 (5 bases). The CDR3 covers 14 residues. Germline values: CDR1 MNHEY, CDR2 SVGEGT. With 0 bases removed from V and 10 bases from J, the gap between germline ends came to 13 bases. The CDR3 sequence is CASSYSGRLSIQYF. The CDR3 DNA is TGTGCCAGCAGTTACTCGGGCCGACTATCGATTCAGTACTTC.

The rearrangement uses TRBV20-1 and TRBJ1-2; 9 positions match TRBD1. Per germline, CDR1 DFQATT and CDR2 SNEGSKA (reference sequence). The CDR3 sequence is 13 residues long. V shed 5 bases, J shed 2 bases, and the junction held 3 bases outside the gene matches. CDR3 nucleotide sequence: TGCAGTGCTTCCGGGACAGGGAACTATGGCTACACCTTC. Translating gives CSASGTGNYGYTF.

This clonotype appeared many times. This sequence joins TRBV6-1 and TRBJ2-3; D gene uncertain. The V gene's germline CDR1 is MNHNS and CDR2 SASEGT. This CDR3 has 14 residues. Between the trimmed V and J ends, which lost 8 bases and 0 bases, there was a span of 12 bases. The CDR3, as DNA: TGTGCCAGCGGCAGTGTGACTAGCACAGATACGCAGTATTTT. The encoded protein is CASGSVTSTDTQYF.

In its sample, this clonotype was seen a few times. J is TRBJ1-6 and V is TRBV7-8, with D uncertain. The CDR3 is 16 amino acids. V lost 1 base and J lost 5, with 12 bases in between. Per the germline V gene, CDR1 is SGHVS and CDR2 is FQNEAQ. CDR3 nucleotide sequence: TGTGCCAGCAGCTTAGTGATTAGAGAAAATAATTCACCCCTCCACTTT. It specifies CASSLVIRENNSPLHF.

The table lists this clonotype with a count of one. A clone one base away is much larger, so this may be a read error. The rearrangement links TRBV13 to TRBJ2-7, with 10 bases lining up with TRBD1. CDR3 length: 16 amino acids. Germline V gene data show CDR1 as PRHDT and CDR2 as FYEKMQ (reference sequence). The CDR3 sequence: CVSSLVGQGKSYEQYF. In DNA form, the CDR3 reads TGTGTCAGCAGCTTAGTGGGACAGGGGAAGTCCTACGAGCAGTACTTC.